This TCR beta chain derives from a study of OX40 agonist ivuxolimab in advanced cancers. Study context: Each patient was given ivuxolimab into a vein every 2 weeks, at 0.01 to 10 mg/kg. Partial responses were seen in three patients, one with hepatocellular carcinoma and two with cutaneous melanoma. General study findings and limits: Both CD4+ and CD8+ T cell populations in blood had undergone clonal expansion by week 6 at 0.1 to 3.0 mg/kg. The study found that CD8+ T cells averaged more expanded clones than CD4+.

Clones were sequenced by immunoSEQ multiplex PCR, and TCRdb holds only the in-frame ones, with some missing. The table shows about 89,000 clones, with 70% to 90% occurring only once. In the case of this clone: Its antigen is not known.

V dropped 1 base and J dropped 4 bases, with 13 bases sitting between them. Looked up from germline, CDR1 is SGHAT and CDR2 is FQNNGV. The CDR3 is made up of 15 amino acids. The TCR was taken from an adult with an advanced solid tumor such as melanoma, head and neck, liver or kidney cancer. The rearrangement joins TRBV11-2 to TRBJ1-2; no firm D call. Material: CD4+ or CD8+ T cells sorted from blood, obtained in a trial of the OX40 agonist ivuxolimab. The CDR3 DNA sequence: TGTGCCAGCAGCTTAGGTGCTGGCAGCCGCTATGGCTACACCTTC. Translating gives CASSLGAGSRYGYTF. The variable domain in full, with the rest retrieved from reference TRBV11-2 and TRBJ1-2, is EAGVAQSPRYKIIEKRQSVAFWCNPISGHATLYWYQQILGQGPKLLIQFQNNGVVDDSQLPKDRFSAERLKGVDSTLKIQPAKLEDSAVYLCASSLGAGSRYGYTFGSGTRLTVV.